The 6 T cell receptor beta chains in this list originate from one sample, sequenced in a study of blood T cell repertoires in COVID-19. Method: immunoSEQ multiplex PCR; TCRdb's copy keeps in-frame clones and lacks some. The sample holds about 330,000 clones, roughly 90% seen once. Sequencing used PBMCs or T cells enriched from blood (not recorded which). The receptors shown here come from a woman aged 25 to 39 who had recovered from COVID-19.

This chain joins TRBV2 and TRBJ1-1; 7 bases agree with TRBD1. This CDR3 is built from 14 residues. Germline-derived CDR1 and CDR2 are SNHLY and FYNNEI. Trimming at V came to 5 bases and at J to 4 bases, leaving 7 bases not matched to a gene. The DNA of the CDR3 is TGTGCCAGCAGTTATGGACAGGCAGGCACTGAAGCTTTCTTT. It codes for CASSYGQAGTEAFF.

The chain is built from TRBV18 and TRBJ2-1; D may be TRBD1 (6 bases). The germline V gene has CDR1 KGHSH and CDR2 LQKENI. This CDR3 region has 13 residues. V lost 2 bases and J lost 8, with 10 bases in between. CDR3 loop: CASSPNGQHEQFF. DNA of the CDR3: TGTGCCAGCTCACCAAACGGACAGCATGAGCAGTTCTTC.

The V call is TRBV6-8, the J call TRBJ2-5, with D possibly matching TRBD1 (5 bases). The CDR3 has 17 amino acids. From germline, CDR1 is MNHGY and CDR2 SAAAGT. The germline V and J ends were trimmed by 2 bases and 0 bases, with 16 bases remaining between them. The CDR3 loop is CASSYGAVHCYQETQYF. The CDR3 nucleotides are TGTGCCAGCAGTTACGGGGCAGTCCACTGCTACCAAGAGACCCAGTACTTC.

The CDR3 DNA is TGTGCCAGCAGCCTAGACAGGTACGAGCAGTACTTC. This translates into CASSLDRYEQYF. The chain couples TRBV5-8 to TRBJ2-7; D is possibly TRBD1 (6 bases). Germline V CDR1 and CDR2: SGHTS, YDEGEE. The CDR3 totals 12 residues. Trimming cost V 4 bases and J 4 bases, with 9 bases left between them. Combining the CDR3 with reference TRBV5-8 and TRBJ2-7 gives the whole variable domain EAGVTQSPTHLIKTRGQQATLRCSPISGHTSVYWYQQALGLGLQFLLWYDEGEERNRGNFPPRFSGRQFPNYSSELNVNALELEDSALYLCASSLDRYEQYFGPGTRLTVT.

The chain links TRBV5-1 to TRBJ2-1; 9 bases map to TRBD2. V was clipped by 4 bases and J by 5 bases; unmatched bases: 7. The CDR3 has 15 residues. Germline lookup yields CDR1 SGHRS and CDR2 YFSETQ. This CDR3 reads CASSPGREGDNEQFF. In nucleotides, the CDR3 is TGCGCCAGCAGCCCGGGGCGGGAGGGAGACAATGAGCAGTTCTTC.

The chain has TRBV7-9 and TRBJ2-7; the D gene is possibly TRBD2 (5 bases). From germline, CDR1 is SEHNR and CDR2 FQNEAQ (reference sequence). V was cut by 5 bases and J by 5 bases, with 19 bases left in between. The length of the CDR3 is 15 residues. The CDR3 nucleotides read TGTGCCAGCAGCCAGCCTTGGGAGACTAAGAACGAGCAGTACTTC. Translated, it gives CASSQPWETKNEQYF.